This is a list of T cell receptor beta chains from one sample in a study of CD8 T cells in ankylosing spondylitis. From the 5' RACE reads, TCRdb called clonotypes with MiXCR, one entry per CDR3 protein. The profile covers 800,000 to 900,000 distinct CDR3 sequences, with about 11% appearing a single time and under 0.6% taken by the ten largest. Material for sequencing was blood, either unsorted or a sorted T cell fraction (not recorded which). The receptors shown here come from a male donor with ankylosing spondylitis. CDR3s include the opening cysteine and the closing phenylalanine or tryptophan. A D gene is named only where the DNA matches it firmly. Clone size is stated in some rows and not others, as once, few, many or a class when expanded.

j_call	d_call	clone_size	v_call	cdr3_aa	cdr3_nt
TRBJ2-5	TRBD2	few	TRBV11-2	CASSRTMGLAGYQETQYF	TGTGCCAGCAGCCGAACAATGGGCCTAGCGGGGTACCAAGAGACCCAGTACTTC
TRBJ2-3	TRBD2	-	TRBV6-2/TRBV6-3	CASRTSGGPDTQYF	TGTGCCAGCCGGACTAGCGGGGGACCAGATACGCAGTATTTT
TRBJ2-1	-	-	TRBV5-1	CASSYGASSEQFF	TGCGCCAGCAGCTACGGGGCCAGTTCGGAGCAGTTCTTC
TRBJ1-6	TRBD1	few	TRBV20-1	CSAPSPGQGGSPLHF	TGCAGTGCCCCTTCCCCGGGACAGGGCGGTTCACCCCTCCACTTT
TRBJ2-5	-	many	TRBV10-3	CAISQRGRLETQYF	TGTGCCATCAGTCAGAGAGGCAGGCTTGAGACCCAGTACTTC
TRBJ2-3	-	few	TRBV7-9	CASSSPLRLVGTDTQYF	TGTGCCAGCAGCTCACCTCTTAGACTAGTTGGCACAGATACGCAGTATTTT
TRBJ1-1	TRBD1	many	TRBV29-1	CSVRGQGWTEAFF	TGCAGCGTTCGTGGACAGGGGTGGACTGAAGCTTTCTTT
TRBJ2-7	-	many	TRBV10-3	CAISDRQGTFYEQYF	TGTGCCATCAGTGATCGGCAGGGGACGTTCTACGAGCAGTACTTC
TRBJ1-5	-	-	TRBV20-1	CSARGVRNQPQHF	TGCAGTGCTCGAGGCGTACGGAATCAGCCCCAGCATTTT
TRBJ1-1	TRBD1	-	TRBV29-1	CSAGGQGMPEAFF	TGCAGCGCCGGGGGACAGGGTATGCCTGAAGCTTTCTTT
TRBJ1-1	-	-	TRBV6-1	CVISATKQGSNTEAFF	TGTGTCATCAGCGCAACGAAACAGGGCTCGAACACTGAAGCTTTCTTT
TRBJ1-2	-	few	TRBV20-1	CSARTNGQGMKKDGYTF	TGCAGTGCTAGAACCAACGGGCAGGGTATGAAAAAGGATGGCTACACCTTC
TRBJ2-1	TRBD2	-	TRBV6-1	CASGIAGAVFNYNEQFF	TGTGCCAGCGGAATAGCGGGAGCAGTGTTCAACTACAATGAGCAGTTCTTC
TRBJ2-2	-	-	TRBV5-1	CASSLDGLGVSTLTGELFF	TGCGCCAGCAGCCTGGACGGGCTGGGAGTCTCGACACTTACCGGGGAGCTGTTTTTT
TRBJ2-7	TRBD1	-	TRBV27	CASIRTGGSSYEQYF	TGTGCCAGCATCCGGACAGGCGGTAGCTCCTACGAGCAGTACTTC